This T cell receptor (beta chain) was captured in a study of T-cell reconstitution after alpha-beta-depleted transplantation in children. Many counts were recorded for this clonotype. The junction had 2 bases not matched to a gene; V was cut back by 6 bases and J by 2 bases. The CDR3 length is 14 residues. CDR1 and CDR2 from the germline V gene are MNHNS and SASEGT. Unique molecular identifiers were used to barcode this TCRbeta library. Each CDR3 protein gets one entry after TCRdb re-called the PCR reads with MiXCR. The sample yields about 640,000 distinct CDR3 sequences, approximately 17% seen once. This specimen consisted of PBMCs from the stem cell graft donor, obtained from the stem cell graft. This sequence was found in a human donor who donated a stem cell graft to a child with acute myeloid leukemia. This chain links TRBV6-1 with TRBJ1-3, with 9 bases that match TRBD1. The DNA for the CDR3 is TGTGCCAGCAGGCGACAGGGGGCTGGAAACACCATATATTTT. As protein: CASRRQGAGNTIYF.